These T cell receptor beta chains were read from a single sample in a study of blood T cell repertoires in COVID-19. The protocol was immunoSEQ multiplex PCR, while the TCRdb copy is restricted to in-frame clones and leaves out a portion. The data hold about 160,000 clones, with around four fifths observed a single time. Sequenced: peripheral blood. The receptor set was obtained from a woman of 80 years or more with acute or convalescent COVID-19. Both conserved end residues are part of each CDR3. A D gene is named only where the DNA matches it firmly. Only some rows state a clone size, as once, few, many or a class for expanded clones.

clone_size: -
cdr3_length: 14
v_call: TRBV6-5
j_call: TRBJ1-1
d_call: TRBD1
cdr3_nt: TGTGCCAGCAGTTACTCCAGGGGGATGACTGAAGCTTTCTTT
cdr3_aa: CASSYSRGMTEAFF

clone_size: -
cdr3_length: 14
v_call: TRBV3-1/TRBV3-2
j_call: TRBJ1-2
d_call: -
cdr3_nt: TGTGCCAGCAGCCAAGACAGGTTAAACTATGGCTACACCTTC
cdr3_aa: CASSQDRLNYGYTF

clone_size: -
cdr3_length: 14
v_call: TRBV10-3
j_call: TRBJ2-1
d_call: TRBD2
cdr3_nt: TGTGCCATCAACGGAGCGGGAAGCTACAATGAGCAGTTCTTC
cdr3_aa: CAINGAGSYNEQFF

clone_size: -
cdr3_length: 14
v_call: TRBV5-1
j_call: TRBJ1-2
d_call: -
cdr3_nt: TGCGCCAGCAGCTTGGTCGGACAGATAAATGGCTACACCTTC
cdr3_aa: CASSLVGQINGYTF

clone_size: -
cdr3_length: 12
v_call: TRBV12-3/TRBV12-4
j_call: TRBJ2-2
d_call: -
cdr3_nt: TGTGCCAGCACCCAAAACACCGGGGAGCTGTTTTTT
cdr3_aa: CASTQNTGELFF

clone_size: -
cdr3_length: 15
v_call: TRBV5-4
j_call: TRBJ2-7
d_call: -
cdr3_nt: TGTGCCAGCAGCTTGGGGGTAGCGGAGGCCTACGAGCAGTACTTC
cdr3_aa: CASSLGVAEAYEQYF

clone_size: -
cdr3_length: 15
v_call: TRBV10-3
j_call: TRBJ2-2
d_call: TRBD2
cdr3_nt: TGTGCCATCAGTCCCGGACTAGCGGGATCCGGGGAGCTGTTTTTT
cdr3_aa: CAISPGLAGSGELFF

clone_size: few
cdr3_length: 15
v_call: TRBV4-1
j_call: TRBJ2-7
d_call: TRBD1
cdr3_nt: TGCGCCAGCAGCCAAGGGGACAGGGACTCCTACGAGCAGTACTTC
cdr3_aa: CASSQGDRDSYEQYF

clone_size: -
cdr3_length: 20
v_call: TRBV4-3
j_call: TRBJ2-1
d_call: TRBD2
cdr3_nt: TGCGCCAGCAGCCAGACGGGTGATGGACTAGCGGGAGATAACCACAATGAGCAGTTCTTC
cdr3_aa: CASSQTGDGLAGDNHNEQFF

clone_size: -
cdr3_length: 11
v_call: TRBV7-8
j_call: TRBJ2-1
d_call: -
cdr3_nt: TGTGCCAGCAGCCGCGACAATGAGCAGTTCTTC
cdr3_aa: CASSRDNEQFF

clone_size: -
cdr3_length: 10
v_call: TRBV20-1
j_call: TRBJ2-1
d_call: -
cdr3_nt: TGCAGTGCTTACAACAATGAGCAGTTCTTC
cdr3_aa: CSAYNNEQFF

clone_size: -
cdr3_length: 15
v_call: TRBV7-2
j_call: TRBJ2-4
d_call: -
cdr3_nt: TGTGCCAGCAGCTTAGGTGGAGCGTCCGGGGGCATTCAGTACTTC
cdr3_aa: CASSLGGASGGIQYF

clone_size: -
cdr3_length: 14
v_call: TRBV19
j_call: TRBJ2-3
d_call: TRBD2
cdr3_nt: TGTGCCAGTAGGGCGGGAGGGCCTAGGGATACGCAGTATTTT
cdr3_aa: CASRAGGPRDTQYF

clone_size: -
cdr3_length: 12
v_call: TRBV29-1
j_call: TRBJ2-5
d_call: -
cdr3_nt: TGCAGCGTCTTTCCGGGATTAGAGACCCAGTACTTC
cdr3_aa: CSVFPGLETQYF

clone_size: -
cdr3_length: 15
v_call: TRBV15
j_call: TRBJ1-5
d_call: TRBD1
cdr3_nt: TGTGCCACCAGTAGGGCGGCAGGGGGTAATCAGCCCCAGCATTTT
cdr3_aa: CATSRAAGGNQPQHF

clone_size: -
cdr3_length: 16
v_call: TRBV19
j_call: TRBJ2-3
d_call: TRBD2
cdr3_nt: TGTGCCAGTAGTATAGGTAGCGGGAGGGCCAGAGATACGCAGTATTTT
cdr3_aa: CASSIGSGRARDTQYF

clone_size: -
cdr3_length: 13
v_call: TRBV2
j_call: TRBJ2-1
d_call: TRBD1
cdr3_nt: TGTGCCAGCAGTGGTCCAGGGGGCTATGAGCAGTTCTTC
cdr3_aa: CASSGPGGYEQFF

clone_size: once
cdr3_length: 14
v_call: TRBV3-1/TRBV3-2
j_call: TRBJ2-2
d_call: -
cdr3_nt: TGTGCCAGCAACCCGCGGGGGAACACCGGGGAGCTGTTTTTT
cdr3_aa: CASNPRGNTGELFF

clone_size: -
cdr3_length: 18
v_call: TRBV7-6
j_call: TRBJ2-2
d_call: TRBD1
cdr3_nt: TGTGCCAGCAGCTTAGGACCGGGACAGGGAGAGAGCACCGGGGAGCTGTTTTTT
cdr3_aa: CASSLGPGQGESTGELFF

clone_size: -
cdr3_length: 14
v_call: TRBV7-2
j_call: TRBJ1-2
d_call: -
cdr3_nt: TGTGCCAGCAGCTCTACTCCAGGGAAAAGCGGCTACACCTTC
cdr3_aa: CASSSTPGKSGYTF

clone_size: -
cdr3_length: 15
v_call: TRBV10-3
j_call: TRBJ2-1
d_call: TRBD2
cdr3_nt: TGTGCCATCAGTTTGTCCGGGACTAGCGGGACCGAGCAGTTCTTC
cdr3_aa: CAISLSGTSGTEQFF

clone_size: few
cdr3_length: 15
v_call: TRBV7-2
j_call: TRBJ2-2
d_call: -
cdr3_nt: TGTGCCAGCAGCTTCGCCGGGACAAGGATCGGGGAGCTGTTTTTT
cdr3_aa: CASSFAGTRIGELFF

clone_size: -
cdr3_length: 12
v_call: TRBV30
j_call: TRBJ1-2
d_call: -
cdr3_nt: TGTGGGGGAGGGAGGCCTGACTATGGCTACACCTTC
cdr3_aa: CGGGRPDYGYTF

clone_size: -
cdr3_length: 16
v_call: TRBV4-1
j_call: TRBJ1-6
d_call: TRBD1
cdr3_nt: TGCGCCAGCAGCCAAGCACCGGGACAGTATAATTCACCCCTCCACTTT
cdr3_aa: CASSQAPGQYNSPLHF

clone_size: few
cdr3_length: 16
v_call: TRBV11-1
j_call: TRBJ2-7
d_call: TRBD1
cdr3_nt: TGTGCCAGCAGCTTAGAGCCCGGGACAGAAGTATACGAGCAGTACTTC
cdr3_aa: CASSLEPGTEVYEQYF

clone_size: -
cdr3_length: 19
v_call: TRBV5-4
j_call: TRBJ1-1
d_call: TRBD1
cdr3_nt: TGTGCCAGCAGCCGAAAAGTTGGGGCAGGGGGCATTAGCGAGACTGAAGCTTTCTTT
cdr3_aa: CASSRKVGAGGISETEAFF

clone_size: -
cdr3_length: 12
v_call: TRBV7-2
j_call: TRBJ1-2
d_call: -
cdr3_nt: TGTGCCAGCAGCTCCGTTAACTATGGCTACACCTTC
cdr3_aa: CASSSVNYGYTF

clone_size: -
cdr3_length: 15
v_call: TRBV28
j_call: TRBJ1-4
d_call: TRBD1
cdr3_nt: TGTGCCAGCAGTTTAGGCGGGACAGGGGAAGAAAAACTGTTTTTT
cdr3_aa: CASSLGGTGEEKLFF

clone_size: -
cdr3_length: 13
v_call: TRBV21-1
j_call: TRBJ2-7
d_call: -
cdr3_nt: TGTGCCAGCAGCAAGGGCCGGCCCTACGAGCAGTACTTC
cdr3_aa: CASSKGRPYEQYF

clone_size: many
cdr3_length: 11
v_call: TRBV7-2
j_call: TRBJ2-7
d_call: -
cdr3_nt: TGTGCCAGCAGCTCCGCCTACGAGCAGTACTTC
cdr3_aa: CASSSAYEQYF

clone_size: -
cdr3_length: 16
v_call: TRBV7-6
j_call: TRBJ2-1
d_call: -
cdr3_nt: TGTGCCAGCAGCTTAGTTTCAGGAGGAGCCTACGGTGAGCAGTTCTTC
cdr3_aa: CASSLVSGGAYGEQFF

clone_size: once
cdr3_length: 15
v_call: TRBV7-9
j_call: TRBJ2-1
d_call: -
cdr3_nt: TGTGCCAGCAGCGTAGACAGTGGGAGCCTAAATGAGCAGTTCTTC
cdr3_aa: CASSVDSGSLNEQFF

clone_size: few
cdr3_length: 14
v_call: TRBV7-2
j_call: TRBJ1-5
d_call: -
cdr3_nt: TGTGCCAGCAGCTTCTCAGGGAGCAATCAGCCCCAGCATTTT
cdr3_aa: CASSFSGSNQPQHF

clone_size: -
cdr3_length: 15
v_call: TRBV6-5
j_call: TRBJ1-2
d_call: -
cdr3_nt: TGTGCCAGCAGTTACGGGGCAGGTTCTAACTATGGCTACACCTTC
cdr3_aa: CASSYGAGSNYGYTF

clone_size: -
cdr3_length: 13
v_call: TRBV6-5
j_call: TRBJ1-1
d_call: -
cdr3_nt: TGTGCCAGCACAGACAAAGTGAACACTGAAGCTTTCTTT
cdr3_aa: CASTDKVNTEAFF

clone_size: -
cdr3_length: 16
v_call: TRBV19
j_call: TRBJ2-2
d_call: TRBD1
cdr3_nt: TGTGCCAGTAGTCCCGACAGGGGACGAAACACCGGGGAGCTGTTTTTT
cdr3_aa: CASSPDRGRNTGELFF

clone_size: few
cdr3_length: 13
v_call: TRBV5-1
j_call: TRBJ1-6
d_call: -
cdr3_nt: TGCGCCAGCAGCTGGGGAACAGGTTCACCCCTCCACTTT
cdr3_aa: CASSWGTGSPLHF

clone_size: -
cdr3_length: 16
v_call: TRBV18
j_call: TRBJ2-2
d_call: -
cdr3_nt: TGTGCCAGCTCACGACTCTGGGGCCGTGACACCGGGGAGCTGTTTTTT
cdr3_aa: CASSRLWGRDTGELFF

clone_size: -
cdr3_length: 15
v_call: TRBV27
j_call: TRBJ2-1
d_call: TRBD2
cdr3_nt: TGTGCCAGCAGTCGGGGGTTTAGCGGGGACAATGAGCAGTTCTTC
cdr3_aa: CASSRGFSGDNEQFF

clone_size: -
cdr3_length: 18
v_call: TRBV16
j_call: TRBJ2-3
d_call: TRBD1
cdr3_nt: TGTGCCAGCAGCCAGGGATACCTGGGACAGCTCCTTTCGGGTACGCAGTATTTT
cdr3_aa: CASSQGYLGQLLSGTQYF

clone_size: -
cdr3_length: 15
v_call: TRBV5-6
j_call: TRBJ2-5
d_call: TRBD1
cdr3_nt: TGTGCCAGCAGCCCCCAGGACAGGGGGCAAGAGACCCAGTACTTC
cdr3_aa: CASSPQDRGQETQYF